The 20 T cell receptor beta chains in this list originate from one sample, sequenced in a study of siplizumab effects on memory and regulatory T cells (dated by TCRdb to between 2018 and 2021). The receptor library was made with the immunoSEQ multiplex PCR assay. Sourced from immuneACCESS, this table was stored by TCRdb with only in-frame sequences that have V and J called. A share of the clones is absent; for the studies checked, an unresolved V gene accounts for under half, and the remainder has no known explanation. This sample holds tens of thousands of clones; around 98% were observed only once. The ten largest account for around 1% of the sample. The sequencing input was naive CD8+ T cells sorted from blood. The sample's cell subset or site label, decoded: unstimulated naive T cells. Receptors originate from a human donor in good health.

This chain connects TRBV27 to TRBJ1-5; D gene uncertain. This CDR3 contains 13 residues. V was trimmed by 5 bases and J by 2 bases, leaving 7 bases between them. Germline CDR1 and CDR2: MNHEY and SMNVEV (reference sequence). Here the CDR3 DNA reads TGTGCCAGCAGTCCCATGGGCAATCAGCCCCAGCATTTT. Its translation is CASSPMGNQPQHF.

This clone was recorded once. The V and J genes are TRBV4-1 and TRBJ2-3; D not resolved. CDR3 length equals 17 residues. V dropped 0 bases and J dropped 2 bases, with 15 bases sitting between them. CDR1 MGHRA and CDR2 YSYEKL come from the germline V gene. The CDR3 DNA reads as TGCGCCAGCAGCCAAGATCGTTCAACAGCCTCCACAGATACGCAGTATTTT. This sequence encodes CASSQDRSTASTDTQYF.

The chain links TRBV28 to TRBJ1-1; D not resolved. The germline V and J ends were trimmed by 8 bases and 1 base, with 8 bases remaining between them. Germline CDR1 MDHEN, CDR2 SYDVKM. The CDR3 sequence is 12 residues long. CDR3 in amino acids: CASAWSNTEAFF. In DNA, the CDR3 is TGTGCCAGCGCTTGGTCGAACACTGAAGCTTTCTTT.

The chain joins TRBV4-1 to TRBJ2-3; maybe TRBD1 (6 bases). Trimming shortened V by 0 bases and J by 3 bases, and 13 bases separated the two germline ends. From germline, CDR1 is MGHRA and CDR2 YSYEKL. The CDR3 loop spans 16 amino acids. Here the CDR3 DNA reads TGCGCCAGCAGCCAAGAAGACGACAGGTGGACAGATACGCAGTATTTT. This sequence encodes CASSQEDDRWTDTQYF.

J is TRBJ1-1 and V is TRBV19; 8 bases are a match to TRBD1. The CDR3 is made up of 13 amino acids. Germline trimming cut 2 bases from V and 4 bases from J; bases unmatched to any gene: 0. The germline V gene has CDR1 LNHDA and CDR2 SQIVND (reference sequence). CDR3 DNA: TGTGCCAGTAGTATACAGGGGGCCACTGAAGCTTTCTTT. It codes for CASSIQGATEAFF.

The rearrangement links TRBV29-1 to TRBJ2-7, with 9 bases lining up with TRBD2. Trimming at V came to 7 bases and at J to 4 bases, leaving 14 bases not matched to a gene. Germline V gene sequence: CDR1 SQVTM, CDR2 ANQGSEA. The CDR3 has 15 amino acids. CDR3 region: CSGIIAGVVLYEQYF. The CDR3 DNA reads TGCAGCGGGATAATAGCGGGAGTAGTCTTATACGAGCAGTACTTC.

The rearrangement uses TRBV19 and TRBJ1-1; D not resolved. CDR3 length: 13 amino acids. V was clipped by 3 bases and J by 4 bases, with 9 bases between them. Germline V lookup: CDR1 LNHDA, CDR2 SQIVND (reference sequence). The CDR3 sequence is CASSMDGSTEAFF. The DNA for the CDR3 is TGTGCCAGTAGTATGGACGGCTCCACTGAAGCTTTCTTT. Full variable domain (remainder filled in from reference TRBV19 and TRBJ1-1): DGGITQSPKYLFRKEGQNVTLSCEQNLNHDAMYWYRQDPGQGLRLIYYSQIVNDFQKGDIAEGYSVSREKKESFPLTVTSAQKNPTAFYLCASSMDGSTEAFFGQGTRLTVV.

The chain carries TRBV2 and TRBJ2-5, with D tentatively TRBD1 (5 bases). With 0 bases removed from V and 5 bases from J, the gap between germline ends came to 16 bases. The length of the CDR3 is 16 residues. Germline V CDR1 and CDR2: SNHLY, FYNNEI. Written as DNA, the CDR3 is TGTGCCAGCAGTGAAGCCCCGGCAGGGCTAAGGGAGACCCAGTACTTC. Its protein product is CASSEAPAGLRETQYF.

The genes are TRBV7-9 and TRBJ2-5, with a weak D call TRBD2 (5 bases). In germline, CDR1 is SEHNR, CDR2 FQNEAQ (reference sequence). Deletions cut 6 bases from V and 4 bases from J, with 9 bases between. This CDR3 spans 12 amino acids. CDR3 in DNA: TGTGCCAGCAGTGGGGAGATAGAGACCCAGTACTTC. This sequence encodes CASSGEIETQYF.

Details on this clone: The junction shows a germline mismatch at one end, possibly a read error. This chain uses TRBV2 with TRBJ2-1, with 8 bases lining up with TRBD2. The CDR3 has 17 residues. Germline V gene lookup returns CDR1 SNHLY and CDR2 FYNNEI. The CDR3 nucleotides read TGTGCCAGCAGCGAAGGACTAGCCCGCAGCTCCTACAATGAGCAGTTCTTC. Protein: CASSEGLARSSYNEQFF.

In its sample, this clone was seen once. This chain links TRBV5-8 with TRBJ1-5; D gene unclear. Deletions cut 0 bases from V and 6 bases from J, with 1 base between. CDR1 and CDR2 (germline): SGHTS, YDEGEE. The CDR3 has 11 residues. The DNA for the CDR3 is TGTGCCAGCAGCTTGGGTCAGCCCCAGCATTTT. This gives the protein CASSLGQPQHF.

The rearrangement uses TRBV7-9 and TRBJ1-2, with D hard to call. The CDR3 has 14 residues. CDR1 SEHNR and CDR2 FQNEAQ come from the germline V gene (reference sequence). V lost 2 bases and J 6 bases, leaving 13 bases between the germline ends. The DNA for the CDR3 is TGTGCCAGCAGCTTATCAAGGAACATCGATGGCTACACCTTC. Translated: CASSLSRNIDGYTF.

The chain links TRBV4-3 to TRBJ2-1; D call uncertain. The V end was cut by 0 bases, the J end by 3 bases, with 0 bases between. Germline CDR1 LGHNA, CDR2 YSLEER. The CDR3 contains 12 residues. The CDR3 here is CASSQDYNEQFF. CDR3 coding DNA: TGCGCCAGCAGCCAAGACTACAATGAGCAGTTCTTC.

The chain has TRBV13 and TRBJ2-5; maybe TRBD2 (6 bases). Germline V gives CDR1 PRHDT, CDR2 FYEKMQ (reference sequence). V gave up 5 bases and J gave up 5 bases, with 18 bases separating them. The CDR3 sequence is 15 residues long. The CDR3 DNA follows: TGTGCCAGCAGCCCGACGGGGGAGGCAAGGGAGACCCAGTACTTC. Its translation is CASSPTGEARETQYF.

The V gene is TRBV19, the J gene TRBJ2-3; TRBD2 matches at 12 bases. This CDR3 has 16 residues. Germline values: CDR1 LNHDA, CDR2 SQIVND (reference sequence). The V gene end was trimmed by 3 bases and the J gene end by 2 bases; junction bases not matched to a gene: 3. The CDR3 reads CASSMASGRATDTQYF. The CDR3 nucleotides read TGTGCCAGTAGTATGGCTAGCGGGAGGGCCACAGATACGCAGTATTTT. Complete variable domain (other parts from reference TRBV19 and TRBJ2-3): DGGITQSPKYLFRKEGQNVTLSCEQNLNHDAMYWYRQDPGQGLRLIYYSQIVNDFQKGDIAEGYSVSREKKESFPLTVTSAQKNPTAFYLCASSMASGRATDTQYFGPGTRLTVL.

The chain recombines TRBV18 with TRBJ1-2, with 8 bases that match TRBD1. Trimming at V came to 2 bases and at J to 7 bases, leaving 6 bases not matched to a gene. CDR3 length: 14 residues. From germline, CDR1 is KGHSH and CDR2 LQKENI. Here the CDR3 reads CASSPGRGLGGYTF. The DNA of the CDR3 is TGTGCCAGCTCACCAGGCAGGGGGCTTGGTGGCTACACCTTC. The full variable domain, rest sourced from reference TRBV18 and TRBJ1-2, is NAGVMQNPRHLVRRRGQEARLRCSPMKGHSHVYWYRQLPEEGLKFMVYLQKENIIDESGMPKERFSAEFPKEGPSILRIQQVVRGDSAAYFCASSPGRGLGGYTFGSGTRLTVV.

This clone showed up just once. This sequence joins TRBV29-1 and TRBJ2-7, with 7 bases aligning to TRBD1. CDR1 and CDR2 (germline): SQVTM, ANQGSEA. The CDR3 has 13 amino acids. V trimming: 7 bases; J trimming: 3 bases; junction bases outside the gene matches: 9. The CDR3 sequence: CSARTGEGYEQYF. CDR3 sequence (DNA): TGCAGCGCTCGGACAGGTGAAGGCTACGAGCAGTACTTC.

This clone was detected once. The chain combines TRBV10-1 with TRBJ2-7; D gene ambiguous. CDR3 length: 12 residues. Per the germline V gene, CDR1 is WNHNN and CDR2 is SYGVQD (reference sequence). Trimming left V 3 bases short and J 6 bases short, with 9 bases between. CDR3 DNA sequence: TGCGCCAGCAGTGATCCCAATGCCGAGCAGTACTTC. This encodes CASSDPNAEQYF.

The V and J genes are TRBV11-3 and TRBJ2-7; D uncertain. Per the germline V gene, CDR1 is SGHNT and CDR2 is YENEEA. There are 12 residues in the CDR3. Trimming stripped 4 bases from V and 3 bases from J, with 7 bases between. The CDR3 is CASSSPGYEQYF. The CDR3 DNA reads TGTGCCAGCAGCTCCCCGGGCTACGAGCAGTACTTC.

The chain is built from TRBV7-6 and TRBJ1-1; the D gene is possibly TRBD1 (6 bases). V gave up 4 bases and J gave up 0 bases, with 9 bases separating them. This CDR3 has 14 residues. Germline CDR1 is SGHVS and CDR2 is FNYEAQ. DNA for the CDR3: TGTGCCAGCAGCTGGGGGACAATGAACACTGAAGCTTTCTTT. It translates to CASSWGTMNTEAFF.